This record covers a single T cell receptor (beta chain). The record originates from a study of blood T cell repertoires in COVID-19. The data were produced by immunoSEQ multiplex PCR, yet TCRdb's version contains in-frame clones alone and is incomplete. The sample has under 300,000 clones, around four fifths seen once. Per the germline V gene, CDR1 is MGHRA and CDR2 is YSYEKL. Losses at the gene ends were 3 bases for V and 5 bases for J; bases not matched to a gene: 8. This CDR3 is built from 16 residues. Sequencing input: peripheral blood. The TCR originated in an elderly man with acute or convalescent COVID-19. The chain uses TRBV4-1 and TRBJ2-5, with 11 nucleotides matching TRBD1. The CDR3 nucleotides read TGCGCCAGCAGCCAGGCGGACAGGGGGCGAGGGGAGACCCAGTACTTC. Amino acid sequence: CASSQADRGRGETQYF.